A selection of T cell receptor beta chains follows, all from one sample in a study of shared clonotypes between healthy human individuals. Profiling relied on immunoSEQ multiplex PCR, and the TCRdb table lists in-frame clones only, not all of them. There are around 550,000 clones in the sample; roughly 95% occur only once, and over 0.1% lies in the top ten. Sequences were obtained from naive CD8+ T cells sorted from blood. The receptors stem from a woman aged 30 to 39 in good health. The CDR3 runs from the conserved cysteine through the conserved F or W. Fields, in order: J gene, V gene, D gene, clone size, CDR3 protein, CDR3 DNA. D genes are given only for firm matches. Size is omitted from some rows. Given values are once, few, many or a class for expanded clones.

j_gene: TRBJ1-2
v_gene: TRBV6-1
d_gene: -
abundance: once
CDR3aa: CASSDLGAYGYTF
CDR3nt: TGTGCCAGCAGTGATTTGGGGGCGTATGGCTACACCTTC

j_gene: TRBJ1-3
v_gene: TRBV13
d_gene: -
abundance: -
CDR3aa: CASSYYDSSGNTIYF
CDR3nt: TGTGCCAGCAGCTACTACGACAGCTCTGGAAACACCATATATTTT

j_gene: TRBJ1-3
v_gene: TRBV28
d_gene: -
abundance: -
CDR3aa: CASSSGNTIYF
CDR3nt: TGTGCCAGCAGCAGTGGAAACACCATATATTTT

j_gene: TRBJ2-7
v_gene: TRBV27
d_gene: -
abundance: -
CDR3aa: CASSLLIIVWDIRYEQYF
CDR3nt: TGTGCCAGCAGTTTATTGATTATTGTGTGGGACATTCGCTACGAGCAGTACTTC

j_gene: TRBJ1-4
v_gene: TRBV2
d_gene: -
abundance: -
CDR3aa: CASREGHWEKLFF
CDR3nt: TGTGCCAGCAGGGAAGGACATTGGGAAAAACTGTTTTTT

j_gene: TRBJ2-7
v_gene: TRBV27
d_gene: TRBD2
abundance: -
CDR3aa: CASSQTSHEQYF
CDR3nt: TGTGCCAGCAGTCAGACTAGCCACGAGCAGTACTTC

j_gene: TRBJ2-4
v_gene: TRBV5-8
d_gene: TRBD1
abundance: -
CDR3aa: CASSPDRGHRAIQYF
CDR3nt: TGTGCCAGCAGCCCCGACAGGGGGCACAGGGCCATTCAGTACTTC

j_gene: TRBJ2-1
v_gene: TRBV7-9
d_gene: -
abundance: -
CDR3aa: CASSVGLVEQFF
CDR3nt: TGTGCCAGCAGCGTAGGTTTAGTCGAGCAGTTCTTC

j_gene: TRBJ2-7
v_gene: TRBV29-1
d_gene: -
abundance: -
CDR3aa: CSGARTYPYEQYF
CDR3nt: TGCAGCGGCGCCAGGACCTACCCCTACGAGCAGTACTTC

j_gene: TRBJ2-3
v_gene: TRBV11-2
d_gene: TRBD2
abundance: -
CDR3aa: CASSFTSVNPSSTDTQYF
CDR3nt: TGTGCCAGCAGCTTTACTAGCGTCAACCCCTCTAGCACAGATACGCAGTATTTT

j_gene: TRBJ2-3
v_gene: TRBV9
d_gene: -
abundance: -
CDR3aa: CASSLGRSGPGTDTQYF
CDR3nt: TGTGCCAGCAGCCTAGGGCGCTCAGGGCCTGGAACAGATACGCAGTATTTT

j_gene: TRBJ1-5
v_gene: TRBV18
d_gene: TRBD1
abundance: -
CDR3aa: CASSPGTGWNQPQHF
CDR3nt: TGTGCCAGCTCACCAGGGACAGGGTGGAATCAGCCCCAGCATTTT

j_gene: TRBJ2-1
v_gene: TRBV19
d_gene: -
abundance: -
CDR3aa: CASQNGIYNEQFF
CDR3nt: TGTGCCAGTCAGAATGGGATCTACAATGAGCAGTTCTTC

j_gene: TRBJ1-1
v_gene: TRBV6-5
d_gene: -
abundance: -
CDR3aa: CASSYLRGVNTEAFF
CDR3nt: TGTGCCAGCAGTTACTTGAGGGGAGTGAACACTGAAGCTTTCTTT

j_gene: TRBJ1-1
v_gene: TRBV27
d_gene: -
abundance: -
CDR3aa: CASSLMGSNTEAFF
CDR3nt: TGTGCCAGCAGTTTAATGGGATCGAACACTGAAGCTTTCTTT

j_gene: TRBJ2-1
v_gene: TRBV19
d_gene: -
abundance: -
CDR3aa: CASSLSYNEQFF
CDR3nt: TGTGCCAGTAGCCTATCCTACAATGAGCAGTTCTTC

j_gene: TRBJ2-2
v_gene: TRBV18
d_gene: -
abundance: -
CDR3aa: CASSPRETFGTGELFF
CDR3nt: TGTGCCAGCTCACCACGGGAGACTTTCGGCACCGGGGAGCTGTTTTTT

j_gene: TRBJ1-3
v_gene: TRBV7-9
d_gene: TRBD1
abundance: -
CDR3aa: CASSPRTGGDLTGNTIYF
CDR3nt: TGTGCCAGCAGCCCGAGGACAGGGGGCGATCTAACTGGAAACACCATATATTTT

j_gene: TRBJ1-4
v_gene: TRBV28
d_gene: -
abundance: -
CDR3aa: CASSLLRGEKLFF
CDR3nt: TGTGCCAGCAGTTTGCTACGCGGCGAAAAACTGTTTTTT

j_gene: TRBJ2-1
v_gene: TRBV7-3
d_gene: TRBD2
abundance: -
CDR3aa: CASSLLAGLYNEQFF
CDR3nt: TGTGCCAGCAGCTTACTAGCGGGACTCTACAATGAGCAGTTCTTC

j_gene: TRBJ2-7
v_gene: TRBV11-2
d_gene: -
abundance: -
CDR3aa: CASSLFPVEQYF
CDR3nt: TGTGCCAGCAGCTTATTCCCCGTCGAGCAGTACTTC

j_gene: TRBJ2-1
v_gene: TRBV9
d_gene: -
abundance: -
CDR3aa: CASSVSGTSYNEQFF
CDR3nt: TGTGCCAGCAGCGTATCGGGGACCTCCTACAATGAGCAGTTCTTC

j_gene: TRBJ1-5
v_gene: TRBV30
d_gene: TRBD1
abundance: -
CDR3aa: CAWSLGQGNQPQHF
CDR3nt: TGTGCCTGGAGTTTAGGACAGGGCAATCAGCCCCAGCATTTT

j_gene: TRBJ1-1
v_gene: TRBV4-2
d_gene: -
abundance: few
CDR3aa: CASSQVEGREAFF
CDR3nt: TGTGCCAGCAGCCAAGTTGAGGGGAGGGAAGCTTTCTTT

j_gene: TRBJ2-1
v_gene: TRBV7-9
d_gene: TRBD2
abundance: -
CDR3aa: CASSLVEREGLNEQFF
CDR3nt: TGTGCCAGCAGCTTAGTGGAGCGGGAGGGCCTTAATGAGCAGTTCTTC

j_gene: TRBJ1-1
v_gene: TRBV7-2
d_gene: -
abundance: -
CDR3aa: CASSLAGAGQNTEAFF
CDR3nt: TGTGCCAGCAGCTTAGCAGGAGCGGGACAGAACACTGAAGCTTTCTTT

j_gene: TRBJ2-1
v_gene: TRBV7-3
d_gene: -
abundance: -
CDR3aa: CASSLSGSLSYNEQFF
CDR3nt: TGTGCCAGCAGCTTATCAGGGTCCCTGTCCTACAATGAGCAGTTCTTC